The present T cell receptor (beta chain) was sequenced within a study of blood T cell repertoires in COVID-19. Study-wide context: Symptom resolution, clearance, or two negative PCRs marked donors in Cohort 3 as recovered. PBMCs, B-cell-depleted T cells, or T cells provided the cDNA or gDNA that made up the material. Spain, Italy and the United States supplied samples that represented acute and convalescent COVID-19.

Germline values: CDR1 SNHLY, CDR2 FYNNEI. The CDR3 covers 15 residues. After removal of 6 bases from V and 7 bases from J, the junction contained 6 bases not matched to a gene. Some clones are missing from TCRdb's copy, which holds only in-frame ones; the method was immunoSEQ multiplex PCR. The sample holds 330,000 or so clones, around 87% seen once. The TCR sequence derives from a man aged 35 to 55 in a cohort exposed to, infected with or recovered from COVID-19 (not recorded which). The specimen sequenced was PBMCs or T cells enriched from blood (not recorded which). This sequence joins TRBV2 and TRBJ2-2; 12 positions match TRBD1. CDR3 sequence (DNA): TGTGCCAGCAGGAGGGACAGGGGGCTTGGCGGGGAGCTGTTTTTT. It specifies CASRRDRGLGGELFF.